This is a list of T cell receptor beta chains from one sample in a study of graft-versus-host responses after intestinal transplantation. Produced via immunoSEQ multiplex PCR; TCRdb's table is partial and in-frame only. Here the sample spans over 100,000 clones, roughly 87% being singletons. No antigen has been identified for these receptors. The starting material was unstimulated CD4+ T cells sorted from spleen or lymph node cells, obtained before intestinal transplant. These receptors were collected from a human donor who received an intestinal transplant. Both conserved end residues are part of each CDR3. Fields, in order: J gene, clone size, V gene, D gene, CDR3 protein, CDR3 DNA. The D gene is left open where the match is weak. The listing skips clone size in some rows; elsewhere it reads once, few, many or a size class.

J gene: TRBJ2-3; clone size: -; V gene: TRBV5-1; D gene: -; CDR3 protein: CASSLTGMGGTDTQYF; CDR3 DNA: TGCGCCAGCAGCTTGACAGGGATGGGAGGCACAGATACGCAGTATTTT
J gene: TRBJ1-1; clone size: -; V gene: TRBV7-2; D gene: -; CDR3 protein: CASSFHGGNTEAFF; CDR3 DNA: TGTGCCAGCAGCTTTCACGGGGGGAACACTGAAGCTTTCTTT
J gene: TRBJ1-6; clone size: once; V gene: TRBV7-2; D gene: TRBD1; CDR3 protein: CASSPRGDNSPLHF; CDR3 DNA: TGTGCCAGCAGCCCCAGGGGGGATAATTCACCCCTCCACTTT
J gene: TRBJ2-5; clone size: -; V gene: TRBV18; D gene: TRBD2; CDR3 protein: CASSPGGGVKTQYF; CDR3 DNA: TGTGCCAGCTCCCCCGGGGGGGGAGTGAAGACCCAGTACTTC
J gene: TRBJ2-2; clone size: -; V gene: TRBV7-9; D gene: TRBD1; CDR3 protein: CASSLGQGAGELFF; CDR3 DNA: TGTGCCAGCAGCTTAGGACAGGGGGCCGGGGAGCTGTTTTTT
J gene: TRBJ2-5; clone size: -; V gene: TRBV4-2; D gene: TRBD2; CDR3 protein: CASSQRAGRETQYF; CDR3 DNA: TGTGCCAGCAGCCAGAGAGCGGGGAGGGAGACCCAGTACTTC
J gene: TRBJ2-1; clone size: -; V gene: TRBV7-3; D gene: -; CDR3 protein: CASSYKSSHTNEQFF; CDR3 DNA: TGTGCCAGCAGCTACAAGAGTTCACACACGAATGAGCAGTTCTTC
J gene: TRBJ2-1; clone size: -; V gene: TRBV7-9; D gene: TRBD2; CDR3 protein: CASSLALAGYYNEQFF; CDR3 DNA: TGTGCCAGCAGCTTAGCCCTAGCGGGGTACTACAATGAGCAGTTCTTC
J gene: TRBJ2-7; clone size: once; V gene: TRBV29-1; D gene: TRBD2; CDR3 protein: CSVLGLAGGLGEQYF; CDR3 DNA: TGCAGCGTCCTCGGACTAGCGGGGGGCTTGGGGGAGCAGTACTTC
J gene: TRBJ2-7; clone size: -; V gene: TRBV11-2; D gene: -; CDR3 protein: CASSFRQTYEQYF; CDR3 DNA: TGTGCCAGCAGCTTTCGACAGACCTACGAGCAGTACTTC
J gene: TRBJ2-1; clone size: once; V gene: TRBV10-2; D gene: -; CDR3 protein: CASKSRDASYNEQFF; CDR3 DNA: TGCGCCAGCAAGAGCAGGGATGCCTCCTACAATGAGCAGTTCTTC
J gene: TRBJ2-7; clone size: -; V gene: TRBV10-1; D gene: TRBD2; CDR3 protein: CASSPGLALHEQYF; CDR3 DNA: TGCGCCAGCAGTCCGGGACTAGCTCTCCACGAGCAGTACTTC
J gene: TRBJ2-1; clone size: -; V gene: TRBV4-2; D gene: TRBD2; CDR3 protein: CASSQGIAGVLGEQFF; CDR3 DNA: TGTGCCAGCAGCCAAGGGATAGCGGGAGTTCTCGGTGAGCAGTTCTTC
J gene: TRBJ2-7; clone size: once; V gene: TRBV15; D gene: TRBD1; CDR3 protein: CATSREGQAREQYF; CDR3 DNA: TGTGCCACCAGCAGAGAGGGACAGGCCCGAGAGCAGTACTTC
J gene: TRBJ2-5; clone size: -; V gene: TRBV18; D gene: TRBD2; CDR3 protein: CASSPNRGGRETQYF; CDR3 DNA: TGTGCCAGCTCACCCAACCGCGGGGGGCGTGAGACCCAGTACTTC